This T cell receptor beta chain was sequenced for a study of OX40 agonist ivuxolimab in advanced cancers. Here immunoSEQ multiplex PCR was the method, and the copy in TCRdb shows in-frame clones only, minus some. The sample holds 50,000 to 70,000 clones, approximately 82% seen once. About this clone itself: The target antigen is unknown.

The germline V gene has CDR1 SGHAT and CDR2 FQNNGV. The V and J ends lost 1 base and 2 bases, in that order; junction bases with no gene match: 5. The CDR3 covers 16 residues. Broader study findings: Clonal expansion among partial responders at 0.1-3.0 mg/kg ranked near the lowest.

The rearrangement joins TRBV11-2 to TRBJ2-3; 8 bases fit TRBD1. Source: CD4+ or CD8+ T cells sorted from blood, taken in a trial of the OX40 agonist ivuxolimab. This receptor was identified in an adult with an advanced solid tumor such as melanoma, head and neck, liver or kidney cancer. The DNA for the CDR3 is TGTGCCAGCAGCTTAGGGACAGGGATAGCCACAGATACGCAGTATTTT. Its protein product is CASSLGTGIATDTQYF.